Each of the 28 T cell receptor beta chains below was sequenced from the same sample in a study of human T cells and chemical hapten exposure (dated by TCRdb to the early 2020s). Receptors were amplified or captured by RACE. Sequencing was carried out with a NextSeq 500. TCRdb redid the processing of the public reads, applying fastp at Q25 and MiXCR, and retained in-frame beta chains. Records with the same CDR3 protein are collapsed into one entry carrying the most frequent genes and DNA. The sample yields more than 80,000 distinct CDR3 sequences; about 10% were counted once. 2.5% to 4% of the sample is in the top ten clones. The time point label of this sample denotes: pre-sensitization, week 0. The meaning of the sample's treatment or condition label: therapeutic diphenylcyclopropenone sensitization with weekly scalp DPC. Sequenced here: whole blood, sampled in connection with sensitization to the hapten diphenylcyclopropenone (DPC). The receptor set was obtained from a woman in her sixties with alopecia areata. Some clones in this sample may be carry-over from other donors' samples.

This clonotype was detected ten times or more. The gene calls are TRBV11-2 and TRBJ2-2; D may be TRBD1 (6 bases). CDR1 and CDR2 from the germline V gene are SGHAT and FQNNGV. CDR3 length: 13 amino acids. Trimming stripped 0 bases from V and 12 bases from J, with 11 bases between. As DNA, the CDR3 is TGTGCCAGCAGCTTAGAGACAGGCCGTCAGCTGTTTTTT. As protein: CASSLETGRQLFF.

This clonotype has just a few counts. V gene TRBV18 combines with J gene TRBJ1-3, with D possibly being TRBD1 (6 bases). Germline V gives CDR1 KGHSH, CDR2 LQKENI. V was pared by 3 bases and J by 0 bases, with 15 bases between. The CDR3 length is 17 residues. As DNA, the CDR3 is TGTGCCAGCTCACCGAACAGGGCCTCGCACTCTGGAAACACCATATATTTT. It specifies CASSPNRASHSGNTIYF.

The chain couples TRBV12-3 or TRBV12-4 to TRBJ2-7; 10 positions agree with TRBD1. V was clipped by 5 bases and J by 3 bases; unmatched bases: 4. The CDR3 runs 14 residues. This CDR3 is CASSDRGHNYEQYF. The DNA for the CDR3 is TGTGCCAGCAGTGACAGGGGGCACAACTACGAGCAGTACTTC.

This clonotype has more than one count but fewer than ten. The chain employs TRBV29-1 and TRBJ2-7, with a weak D call TRBD1 (5 bases). CDR1 is SQVTM, CDR2 ANQGSEA, per germline. The V and J ends lost 3 bases and 0 bases respectively, with 15 bases between them. The CDR3 covers 15 residues. The CDR3 sequence: CSVETRVRASYEQYF. DNA of the CDR3: TGCAGCGTTGAGACTCGGGTCAGGGCCTCCTACGAGCAGTACTTC.

This clonotype showed up just a few times. V and J are TRBV6-2 or TRBV6-3 and TRBJ2-5; D is perhaps TRBD1 or TRBD2 (6 bases each). V was pared by 2 bases and J by 5 bases, with 15 bases between. Per the germline V gene, CDR1 is MNHEY and CDR2 is SVGEGT. The CDR3 is 15 residues long. CDR3 coding DNA: TGTGCCAGCAGTTACGAGGGGGGAGTATCTGAGACCCAGTACTTC. As protein: CASSYEGGVSETQYF.

This clonotype has at least ten counts. This chain links TRBV7-6 with TRBJ2-1, with a possible D match to TRBD2 (6 bases). The germline V gene encodes CDR1 SGHVS and CDR2 FNYEAQ. The V gene lost 4 bases and the J gene lost 5 bases, with 12 bases spanning the gap. The CDR3 has 14 amino acids. CDR3 DNA sequence: TGTGCCAGCAGCTCCCGGACTACCAACAATGAGCAGTTCTTC. Residues: CASSSRTTNNEQFF.

This clonotype was found a few times. This rearrangement joins TRBV7-9 to TRBJ2-5; the match to TRBD1 covers 7 bases. The V gene's germline CDR1 is SEHNR and CDR2 FQNEAQ (reference sequence). The trim removed 3 bases at V and 5 bases at J, leaving 18 bases unmatched. This CDR3 has 18 amino acids. Here the CDR3 DNA reads TGTGCCAGCAGCTTGGGGGCTTTCGCGAGACAGGGAACTGAGACCCAGTACTTC. Protein sequence: CASSLGAFARQGTETQYF.

This clonotype was counted only a few times. This sequence joins TRBV7-9 and TRBJ1-1; D is unresolved. The germline V and J ends were trimmed by 8 bases and 5 bases, with 12 bases remaining between them. The CDR3 length is 12 residues. Germline CDR1 is SEHNR and CDR2 is FQNEAQ (reference sequence). This CDR3 is CASEPLGTEAFF. DNA of the CDR3: TGTGCCAGCGAACCCTTAGGAACTGAAGCTTTCTTT. Looking up the rest from reference TRBV7-9 and TRBJ1-1 gives the full variable domain: DTGVSQNPRHKITKRGQNVTFRCDPISEHNRLYWYRQTLGQGPEFLTYFQNEAQLEKSRLLSDRFSAERPKGSFSTLEIQRTEQGDSAMYLCASEPLGTEAFFGQGTRLTVV.

The chain couples TRBV14 to TRBJ2-3, with 8 bases aligning to TRBD2. This CDR3 region has 15 residues. V shed 4 bases and J 9 bases; nucleotides not matched to a gene: 12. The germline V gene has CDR1 SGHDN and CDR2 FVKESK. CDR3 loop: CASSRISGGRDTQYF. The CDR3 DNA sequence: TGTGCCAGCAGCCGTATCAGCGGGGGCAGGGACACGCAGTATTTT.

The chain employs TRBV3-1 and TRBJ1-5; D is unclear. V was cut by 1 base and J by 9 bases, with 7 bases left in between. Germline CDR1 LGHDT, CDR2 YNNKEL (reference sequence). This CDR3 contains 12 residues. The CDR3 nucleotides are TGTGCCAGCAGCCAAGTTGACGGGCCCCAGCATTTT. This codes for CASSQVDGPQHF. Full variable domain (outside the CDR3, taken from reference TRBV3-1 and TRBJ1-5): DTAVSQTPKYLVTQMGNDKSIKCEQNLGHDTMYWYKQDSKKFLKIMFSYNNKELIINETVPNRFSPKSPDKAHLNLHINSLELGDSAVYFCASSQVDGPQHFGDGTRLSIL.

This clonotype was counted between two and nine times. This chain connects TRBV29-1 to TRBJ2-5; D remains ambiguous. The V end lost 2 bases, the J end lost 1 base, and 5 bases lay between the germline ends. This CDR3 region has 12 residues. The V gene's germline CDR1 is SQVTM and CDR2 ANQGSEA. In DNA, the CDR3 is TGCAGCGTTGAACCGGGCCAAGAGACCCAGTACTTC. It codes for CSVEPGQETQYF.

This chain joins TRBV27 and TRBJ1-1; D is undetermined. Germline V gene sequence: CDR1 MNHEY, CDR2 SMNVEV (reference sequence). The CDR3 covers 14 residues. The V and J ends lost 5 bases and 1 base respectively, with 11 bases between them. This CDR3 reads CASSPRDPNTEAFF. DNA of the CDR3: TGTGCCAGCAGTCCCCGCGACCCGAACACTGAAGCTTTCTTT.

This clonotype was detected many times. J is TRBJ1-2 and V is TRBV7-3, with D perhaps matching TRBD1 (5 bases). V was cut by 4 bases and J by 0 bases, with 21 bases left in between. The CDR3 is made up of 18 amino acids. The germline CDR1 and CDR2 sequences are SGHTA and FQGTGA. The CDR3 sequence is CASSSLRGTLGTNYGYTF. For the CDR3, the DNA is TGTGCCAGCAGCTCATTACGGGGGACCTTGGGGACTAACTATGGCTACACCTTC.

This clonotype has only a few counts. CDR3 sequence: CASSEVIRVNEQFF. The CDR3 nucleotides are TGTGCCAGCAGTGAAGTGATCAGGGTCAATGAGCAGTTCTTC. J is TRBJ2-1 and V is TRBV6-1, with a tentative D call TRBD1 (5 bases). The CDR3 length is 14 residues. Trimming cost V 1 base and J 6 bases, with 10 bases left between them. Germline assignment: CDR1 MNHNS and CDR2 SASEGT.

In its sample, this clonotype was seen a few times. The chain joins TRBV7-9 to TRBJ2-3, with D maybe TRBD2 (5 bases). CDR3 length: 15 amino acids. Germline V gene data show CDR1 as SEHNR and CDR2 as FQNEAQ (reference sequence). V was pared by 1 base and J by 2 bases, with 10 bases between. The DNA for the CDR3 is TGTGCCAGCAGCTTAGGGGCGGGTGTCACAGATACGCAGTATTTT. Its protein is CASSLGAGVTDTQYF.

This clonotype was counted at least ten times. The gene calls are TRBV12-3 or TRBV12-4 and TRBJ1-2; 9 positions agree with TRBD1. The CDR3 sequence is 12 residues long. Germline trimming cut 11 bases from V and 5 bases from J; bases unmatched to any gene: 6. The CDR3 protein is CAGAGTGYGYTF. In DNA, the CDR3 is TGTGCCGGCGCGGGGACAGGGTATGGCTACACCTTC.

The chain uses TRBV24-1 and TRBJ2-3; possibly TRBD1 for D (6 bases). Trimming removed 11 bases at V and 0 bases at J, with 11 bases between. Germline V gives CDR1 KGHDR, CDR2 SFDVKD. This CDR3 comprises 13 residues. CDR3 amino acids: CAIGQSSTDTQYF. The CDR3 DNA reads as TGTGCCATCGGACAGTCTAGCACAGATACGCAGTATTTT.

The gene calls are TRBV15 and TRBJ2-1, with a weak D call TRBD2 (5 bases). Between the trimmed V and J ends, which lost 3 bases and 3 bases, there was a span of 15 bases. This CDR3 is 16 amino acids long. CDR1 and CDR2 from the germline V gene are LNHNV and YYDKDF (reference sequence). CDR3 region: CATSRFISGSYNEQFF. The CDR3 coding sequence is TGTGCCACCAGCAGGTTCATTTCGGGGAGCTACAATGAGCAGTTCTTC.

This rearrangement joins TRBV5-1 to TRBJ2-1; 7 nucleotides agree with TRBD2. The length of the CDR3 is 16 residues. Germline values: CDR1 SGHRS, CDR2 YFSETQ. Trimming removed 4 bases from V and 3 bases from J; junction bases left unmatched: 10. In DNA, the CDR3 is TGCGCCAGCAGCCAACCCAGCGGGGCCTTCTACAATGAGCAGTTCTTC. Encoded protein: CASSQPSGAFYNEQFF.

This clonotype showed up many times. The chain combines TRBV5-6 with TRBJ2-7; the match to TRBD2 covers 10 bases. V was clipped by 3 bases and J by 4 bases; unmatched bases: 10. The CDR3 sequence is 16 residues long. Germline CDR1 is SGHDT and CDR2 is YYEEEE. This CDR3 is CASSSVWGLAQYEQYF. CDR3 DNA sequence: TGTGCCAGCAGCTCGGTATGGGGACTAGCGCAGTACGAGCAGTACTTC.

This clonotype was recorded many times. The CDR3 nucleotides are TGTGCCAGCAGCTTAGCTGGTGCAGATACGCAGTATTTT. Translation: CASSLAGADTQYF. The V call is TRBV7-6, the J call TRBJ2-3; unclear D gene. The CDR3 consists of 13 residues. V lost 0 bases to trimming and J lost 4 bases, with 5 bases between them. Germline CDR1 reads SGHVS; CDR2 reads FNYEAQ.

This clonotype was seen a handful of times. The CDR3 coding sequence is TGTGCCAGCAGCCAAGAATTCGGGACAGGGGGAGTCTACGAGCAGTACTTC. It specifies CASSQEFGTGGVYEQYF. This chain joins TRBV4-2 and TRBJ2-7; 11 bases are a match to TRBD1. With V trimmed by 0 bases and J by 3 bases, 7 bases remained unmatched. The CDR3 is 17 residues long. Germline lookup yields CDR1 LGHNA and CDR2 YNFKEQ.

This clonotype was counted ten times or more. This rearrangement joins TRBV2 to TRBJ1-1; 8 bases are shared with TRBD1. Trimming cost V 7 bases and J 5 bases; bases outside gene matches: 9. The CDR3 runs to 14 residues. CDR1 SNHLY and CDR2 FYNNEI come from the germline V gene. The CDR3 DNA sequence: TGTGCCAGCATCCAACAGGGGGGTGGGACTGAAGCTTTCTTT. Protein sequence: CASIQQGGGTEAFF.

This clonotype was observed a few times. V is TRBV20-1 and J is TRBJ2-3, with 8 bases identical to TRBD2. The V segment lost 0 bases and the J segment 2 bases; nucleotides outside the gene matches: 10. The CDR3 has 17 residues. CDR1 is DFQATT and CDR2 is SNEGSKA in the germline V gene (reference sequence). The CDR3 nucleotides are TGCAGTGCTAGAGATCCCCAGCGGGGGTCGTACACAGATACGCAGTATTTT. Its protein product is CSARDPQRGSYTDTQYF.

This clonotype showed up many times. The chain links TRBV7-3 to TRBJ2-2, with D perhaps matching TRBD2 (5 bases). The CDR3 spans 14 residues. V gave up 2 bases and J gave up 7 bases, with 11 bases separating them. Germline-derived CDR1 and CDR2 are SGHTA and FQGTGA. Written as DNA, the CDR3 is TGTGCCAGCAGCTTAGTAGCGTGGGGCGGGGAGCTGTTTTTT. Translated, it gives CASSLVAWGGELFF.

The genes are TRBV6-5 and TRBJ2-1; 11 bases align to TRBD2. V dropped 5 bases and J dropped 9; count of bases not matched to a gene: 12. The germline gives CDR1 MNHEY, CDR2 SVGAGI. The CDR3 covers 16 residues. CDR3 amino acids: CASSQESSGGFFEQFF. In nucleotides, the CDR3 is TGTGCCAGCAGTCAAGAGTCTAGCGGGGGGTTTTTTGAGCAGTTCTTC.

This clonotype was observed at least ten times. The CDR3 sequence is CASSQYQIIGRYNEQFF. The CDR3 nucleotides read TGCGCCAGCAGCCAATATCAGATCATTGGACGATACAATGAGCAGTTCTTC. The gene calls are TRBV4-1 and TRBJ2-1; no clear D. V dropped 2 bases and J dropped 4 bases, with 18 bases sitting between them. CDR1 and CDR2 (germline): MGHRA, YSYEKL. CDR3 length: 17 residues.

This clonotype was found many times. This chain connects TRBV12-3 or TRBV12-4 to TRBJ2-3; TRBD2 matches at 9 bases. The length of the CDR3 is 19 residues. V dropped 6 bases and J dropped 6; count of bases not matched to a gene: 22. Here the CDR3 DNA reads TGTGCCAGCAGCCAGAGGGCGGGGGGGCTCCCCTACAGGCGGGATACGCAGTATTTT. This translates into CASSQRAGGLPYRRDTQYF.